This T cell receptor (beta chain) was identified during a study of shared clonotypes between healthy human individuals. Study at large: The people who gave samples were two women and a few men aged 18 to 49.

The V and J ends lost 4 bases and 2 bases respectively, with 19 bases between them. The CDR3 has 16 amino acids. CDR1 and CDR2 from the germline V gene are SGHTS and YDEGEE. Authors' processing steps: Without quality scores, immunoSEQ junctional reads could not be filtered like full-length reads. The table came from immunoSEQ multiplex PCR; TCRdb's copy has only in-frame clones and leaves some out. Clone size and the V and J calls come from that table; the DNA yielded D and trimming. The sample lists approximately 2,300,000 clones; roughly 90% were seen once. Study outcomes and limitations: Genetic and exposure-history diversity was limited by the few donors. Rarefaction analysis demonstrated incomplete sorted-subset sequencing notwithstanding large depth.

About this clone: What it recognizes is unknown.

The sequenced sample was naive CD4+ T cells from PBMCs. Noted subset: CD45RA+ positively selected. The rearrangement joins TRBV5-8 to TRBJ2-7, with a tentative D call TRBD2 (5 bases). The receptor was derived from a man aged 18 to 29 in good health. Some clones in this sample may be carry-over from other donors' samples. The CDR3 sequence: CASSPLREKAPYEQYF. The CDR3 DNA follows: TGTGCCAGCAGCCCCTTACGGGAAAAAGCTCCCTACGAGCAGTACTTC.